A selection of T cell receptor beta chains follows, all from one sample in a study of blood T cell repertoires in COVID-19. The data were produced by immunoSEQ multiplex PCR, yet TCRdb's version contains in-frame clones alone and is incomplete. The sample consists of approximately 200,000 clones, roughly three quarters of them appearing once. Sample: peripheral blood. These receptors all stem from a woman aged 40 to 49 with COVID-19, enrolled during active disease. The CDR3 runs from the conserved cysteine through the conserved F or W. The D gene is left open where the match is weak. Clone size is shown for a subset of rows, as once, few, many or a class of expanded clone.

once | TRBJ2-7 | - | TRBV6-1 | CASSEQHLNSYEQYF | TGTGCCAGCAGTGAACAACACCTCAACTCCTACGAGCAGTACTTC
once | TRBJ1-5 | - | TRBV18 | CASSLWGQNSNQPQHF | TGTGCCAGCTCCCTATGGGGGCAGAATAGCAATCAGCCCCAGCATTTT
- | TRBJ2-4 | - | TRBV19 | CASSIEGGYKNIQYF | TGTGCCAGTAGTATAGAGGGGGGATACAAAAACATTCAGTACTTC
- | TRBJ2-7 | TRBD2 | TRBV10-3 | CAINGGSHSEQYF | TGTGCCATCAACGGCGGGAGCCATAGCGAGCAGTACTTC
- | TRBJ1-1 | - | TRBV6-5 | CASSYRNTEAFF | TGTGCCAGCAGTTACCGGAACACTGAAGCTTTCTTT
- | TRBJ2-7 | - | TRBV3-1/TRBV3-2 | CASSPWTAQAHYEQYF | TGTGCCAGCAGCCCCTGGACAGCCCAAGCTCACTACGAGCAGTACTTC
- | TRBJ1-1 | TRBD1 | TRBV10-3 | CAISGGQGANTEAFF | TGTGCCATCAGTGGAGGTCAGGGGGCGAACACTGAAGCTTTCTTT
- | TRBJ1-4 | - | TRBV9 | CASSVGSLTNEKLFF | TGTGCCAGCAGCGTAGGGAGTTTAACTAATGAAAAACTGTTTTTT
- | TRBJ2-1 | - | TRBV5-1 | CASSFRDYNEQFF | TGCGCCAGCAGCTTTCGCGATTACAATGAGCAGTTCTTC
- | TRBJ1-1 | - | TRBV4-2 | CASSPHLDMNTEAFF | TGTGCCAGCAGCCCCCATTTGGACATGAACACTGAAGCTTTCTTT
- | TRBJ1-1 | - | TRBV6-5 | CASRQGSEAFF | TGTGCCAGCAGACAGGGTTCTGAAGCTTTCTTT
- | TRBJ2-3 | TRBD1 | TRBV6-5 | CASSPSTGTGPQYF | TGTGCCAGCAGCCCCTCAACCGGGACAGGGCCGCAGTATTTT
- | TRBJ2-3 | - | TRBV18 | CASSPPPVRGDTQYF | TGTGCCAGCTCACCACCTCCGGTCAGGGGAGATACGCAGTATTTT
- | TRBJ2-7 | TRBD2 | TRBV4-2 | CASSQTSGSSYEQYF | TGTGCCAGCAGCCAGACTAGCGGGAGCTCCTACGAGCAGTACTTC
once | TRBJ2-5 | TRBD1 | TRBV5-1 | CASSLGQAQETQYF | TGCGCCAGCAGCCTCGGACAGGCACAAGAGACCCAGTACTTC
few | TRBJ2-2 | - | TRBV3-1/TRBV3-2 | CASSQRAVIAGELFF | TGTGCCAGCAGCCAGAGGGCTGTTATTGCCGGGGAGCTGTTTTTT
few | TRBJ1-1 | - | TRBV20-1 | CSASRAVEAFF | TGCAGTGCCAGCAGGGCAGTTGAAGCTTTCTTT
- | TRBJ2-7 | - | TRBV11-2 | CASSQIGQSYEQYF | TGTGCCAGCAGCCAGATTGGACAGTCCTACGAGCAGTACTTC
- | TRBJ1-3 | TRBD1 | TRBV5-1 | CASSAGQGLSGNTIYF | TGCGCCAGCAGCGCCGGACAGGGACTCTCTGGAAACACCATATATTTT
- | TRBJ2-2 | - | TRBV6-5 | CASSPFTGNTGELFF | TGTGCCAGCAGTCCTTTCACAGGGAACACCGGGGAGCTGTTTTTT
- | TRBJ2-1 | - | TRBV5-4 | CASSQALLVSNHEQFF | TGTGCCAGCAGCCAGGCCTTACTAGTATCAAACCATGAGCAGTTCTTC
- | TRBJ1-5 | - | TRBV5-8 | CASSLGQQTDSNQPQHF | TGTGCCAGCAGCTTGGGCCAACAGACCGATAGCAATCAGCCCCAGCATTTT
- | TRBJ1-1 | TRBD1 | TRBV18 | CASSVARDRGGGEAFF | TGTGCCAGCTCGGTTGCCCGGGACAGGGGTGGTGGTGAAGCTTTCTTT
- | TRBJ1-1 | TRBD1 | TRBV6-2/TRBV6-3 | CASSYGRGLYTEAFF | TGTGCCAGCAGTTACGGTAGGGGGCTCTACACTGAAGCTTTCTTT
- | TRBJ1-2 | - | TRBV2 | CASSEIGAGANYGYTF | TGTGCCAGCAGTGAAATAGGGGCAGGGGCTAACTATGGCTACACCTTC
- | TRBJ1-3 | - | TRBV3-1/TRBV3-2 | CASSLKPAGGIAGNTIYF | TGTGCCAGCAGCCTAAAGCCCGCCGGGGGTATTGCTGGAAACACCATATATTTT
- | TRBJ2-7 | TRBD2 | TRBV19 | CASSEPRGVAGEQYF | TGTGCCAGTAGCGAACCACGGGGGGTGGCGGGCGAGCAGTACTTC
- | TRBJ2-3 | TRBD1 | TRBV7-2 | CASSLGQGETDTQYF | TGTGCCAGCAGCTTAGGACAGGGGGAGACAGATACGCAGTATTTT